This T cell receptor beta chain originates from a study of brain metastases from non-small cell lung cancer (dated by TCRdb to between 2018 and 2021). About the study as a whole: The study profiled the immune microenvironment of paired resected primary tumors and brain metastases from non-small-cell lung cancer patients. Broader findings and caveats from the paper: TCR repertoires were found to be largely shared between paired brain metastases and primary tumors, although sparse T-cell densities were observed in the brain metastases. Compared with the matched primary tumors, T-cell clones appeared to be expanded in 60% to 75% of brain metastases. Lower T-cell infiltration was exhibited by brain metastases compared with primary tumors (P < 0.001).

A total of 30 to 45 patients with non-small-cell lung cancer that had been surgically resected, each with specimens from both a primary tumor and a brain metastasis, made up the cohort. Tumor specimens were archival formalin-fixed, paraffin-embedded tissues. There are 17 amino acids in the CDR3, from cysteine to phenylalanine inclusive. Only the CDR3 portion is preserved as DNA: 51 bases, with reading frame beginning at the first base. CDR1 GTSNPN and CDR2 SVGIG were looked up in the germline V gene (reference sequence). Relative to germline, V is 0 bases shorter and J is 4 bases shorter, with 21 bases between their ends. Details on this clone: Its binding antigen is unknown. No clone much larger than this one lies a single base away; base qualities are absent.

The library was produced with the immunoSEQ multiplex PCR assay. T-cell receptor beta chain repertoire sequencing was carried out together with a 770-gene immune expression panel. TCRdb limited this immuneACCESS table to in-frame rearrangements with V and J called. A share of clones is missing; checked studies link under half to unresolved V genes, and the rest is unexplained. The sample table records around 3,000 clones; around 90% of these occur just once. Together, the top ten hold 6.6% of the sample. The chain uses TRBV30 and TRBJ1-1, and possibly TRBD1, on 5 matching bases. The receptor was isolated from a donor aged 40 or older with non-small cell lung cancer. What was sequenced was primary lung tumor tissue. The sample's cell subset or site label is to be understood as: primary lung tumor paired with brain metastasis. Read as DNA, the sequence is TGTGCCTGGAGTGTCGGGTGGGGACGTGGACGGAGCACTGAAGCTTTCTTT. It specifies CAWSVGWGRGRSTEAFF.